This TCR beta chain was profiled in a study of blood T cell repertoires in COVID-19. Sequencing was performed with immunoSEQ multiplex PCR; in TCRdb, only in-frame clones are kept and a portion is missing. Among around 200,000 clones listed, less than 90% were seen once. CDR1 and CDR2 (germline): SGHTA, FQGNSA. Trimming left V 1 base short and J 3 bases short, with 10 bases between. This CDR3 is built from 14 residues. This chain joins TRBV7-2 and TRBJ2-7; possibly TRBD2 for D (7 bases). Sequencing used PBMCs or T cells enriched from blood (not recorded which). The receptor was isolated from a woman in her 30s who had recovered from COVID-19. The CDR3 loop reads CASSLGGGFYEQYF. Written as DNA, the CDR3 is TGTGCCAGCAGCTTAGGCGGGGGCTTCTACGAGCAGTACTTC.